This T cell receptor (beta chain) was documented in a study of neoadjuvant anti-PD-1 for oral cavity cancer. Study-wide context: Most patients had three to four biweekly doses of 3 mg/kg nivolumab before resection.

Per germline, CDR1 SGHRS and CDR2 YFSETQ. The J segment lost 4 bases and the V segment lost 5 bases, leaving 11 bases of the junction unmatched. There are 15 residues in the CDR3. This clone has more than one count but fewer than ten. These oral cavity squamous cell carcinomas were HPV-negative and locally advanced. Tumor libraries mostly used roughly 5.2 ug genomic DNA, two replicates each. The data were produced by immunoSEQ multiplex PCR, yet TCRdb's version contains in-frame clones alone and is incomplete. The sample holds some 11,000 clones; 45% to 60% are singletons and the top ten take 26%. The V gene is TRBV5-1, the J gene TRBJ2-7, with TRBD1 matching 8 bases. The source of this sequence is a person aged 40 to 85 with oral cavity squamous cell carcinoma. This specimen was tumor tissue, taken before nivolumab (anti-PD-1) treatment. The CDR3 protein is CASSDPTGAIYEQYF. CDR3 nucleotides: TGCGCCAGCAGTGACCCGACAGGGGCAATATACGAGCAGTACTTC.